This T cell receptor (beta chain) stems from a study of T cell repertoires in cytomegalovirus infection. TCRdb re-analysed the reads in MiXCR, keeping a single row per CDR3 protein. Of 740,000 or so distinct CDR3 sequences in the sample, approximately 34% are singletons; the top ten hold around 2.8%. V lost 0 bases to trimming and J lost 0 bases; unmatched junction nucleotides: 5. Germline V gene lookup returns CDR1 SNHLY and CDR2 FYNNEI. The CDR3 spans 16 residues. The TCR originated in a human donor in good health (CMV status not recorded). Some clones in this sample may be carry-over from other donors' samples. The chain links TRBV2 to TRBJ2-7, with 7 bases lining up with TRBD1. Sequenced: PBMCs. This chain's CDR3 is CASSEADRVSSYEQYF. The CDR3 DNA reads TGTGCCAGCAGTGAAGCAGACAGGGTTAGCTCCTACGAGCAGTACTTC.